This TCR beta chain originates from a study of cytomegalovirus exposure and HLA in healthy donors. Repertoires were generated with immunoSEQ multiplex PCR, while TCRdb's copy carries only in-frame clones and drops some. The sample shows some 200,000 clones, around 86% of them seen only once. Germline V CDR1 and CDR2: LNHNV, YYDKDF (reference sequence). The CDR3 totals 16 residues. V gave up 0 bases and J gave up 6 bases; unmatched junction bases: 4. Specimen: PBMCs. This chain links TRBV15 with TRBJ2-1; TRBD2 agrees at 11 bases. The TCR comes from a young man in good health and CMV-seropositive. The CDR3 region has the DNA TGTGCCACCAGCAGAGATATAGCGGGAGGGCCCAATGAGCAGTTCTTC. This sequence encodes CATSRDIAGGPNEQFF. The full variable domain, completed using reference TRBV15 and TRBJ2-1, is DAMVIQNPRYQVTQFGKPVTLSCSQTLNHNVMYWYQQKSSQAPKLLFHYYDKDFNNEADTPDNFQSRRPNTSFCFLDIRSPGLGDTAMYLCATSRDIAGGPNEQFFGPGTRLTVL.